This T cell receptor beta chain was documented in a study of blood T cells in healthy people across ages (dated by TCRdb to the mid-2010s). At the level of the whole study: Template switching captured roughly one uniquely barcoded TCR beta cDNA molecule per two T cells in model experiments. The study measured age-related changes in TCR beta repertoire diversity using deep sequencing normalized with unique cDNA molecular identifiers. Four age groups were formed from the donors: young (average about 17 years), middle-aged (approximately 39), aged (62) and long-lived (about 80). Using the same blood draw, the study looked at two additional independent replicas of 1 million unique cDNA reads for two donors, one aged 18 to 30 and the other aged 80 or older. Overall study results and their limits: Bulk unsorted PBMC profiling prevented conclusive comparison of naive and antigen-experienced compartments. Total diversity estimates from one million sequenced T cells were considered lower bounds and underestimates. A strong correlation was found between observed TCR beta diversity and the percentage of naive T cells measured by flow cytometry. Observed TCR beta diversity per million T cells fell roughly linearly with age, and a significant reduction was already apparent by age roughly 40. The CMV infection status of donors was not known, potentially confounding age-related changes in expanded clonotypes. Compared with the aged group, the long-lived group had more naive CD4+ T cells, fewer expanded clones and increased TCR diversity, suggesting age selection.

CDR1 and CDR2 were assigned from the germline V gene as SGHTA and FQGTGA. V is cut by 1 base and J by 0 bases, and the space between the germline ends is 16 bases. Taken from cysteine to phenylalanine, the CDR3 has 17 residues. The entry retains the CDR3 DNA only, 51 bases that are in frame from base 1. Library preparation employed 5' RACE. Reads for this sample came from an Illumina HiSeq 2500. The second PCR ran for about 6 to 12 cycles and used a J-beta primer mix along with a sample-barcoded 5' primer. A template-switch 5' adaptor carrying 12 random nucleotides introduced a unique molecular identifier onto each TCR beta cDNA molecule. Each sample yielded at least 3 million CDR3-containing paired-end reads. All of the RNA was converted into first-strand cDNA using the Mint cDNA synthesis kit, with a TRBC-specific oligonucleotide serving as the primer. Following uracil-DNA glycosylase treatment, all cDNA underwent a first 18-cycle PCR with the universal primers M1SS and BC2_uni_R. The original pipeline was this. Each sample was normalized by randomly selecting 1 million high-quality reads, each carrying a distinct molecular identifier. Instead of being binned into consensus sequences, reads that shared molecular identifiers were thrown out. MiTCR, run with a Q25 quality threshold and the strictest error-elimination algorithm, handled CDR3 identification, clonotype clustering and error correction. Lower-bound total TCR beta diversity was estimated with a nonparametric unseen species model using Euler transformation. TCRdb ran its own pipeline on the public reads, namely fastp trimming at Q25 and MiXCR clone calling, and kept in-frame beta chains. CDR3 protein sequences are deduplicated, and each keeps its most common genes and DNA. In this record, the V and J calls reflect TCRdb's handling and not the investigators' own analysis. For this sample the table gives approximately 800,000 distinct CDR3 sequences, of which around 25% were detected only once. The top ten clones comprise under 4% of the sample.

This clonotype turned up a few times. The antigen it binds to is not known. Qualities for individual bases were not recorded, and no much larger clone is one base off. Donors were 39 systemically healthy Caucasian individuals from Russia aged about 6 to 100 years. Around 9.8 milliliters of peripheral blood were collected from each donor into EDTA-treated Vacutainer tubes. PBMCs were isolated by Ficoll-Paque density-gradient centrifugation, with at least 7 million obtained per sample. Trizol reagent was used to extract total RNA from PBMCs, with at least 5 micrograms per sample. Naive CD45RAhigh/CD27high T cell percentages were measured by flow cytometry on a PBMC aliquot from every donor. This sample also belongs to another study, concerning T cells of mothers and their children. The second study's paper adds: Donors were nine systemically healthy Caucasian individuals: three mothers and their six children. cDNA synthesis used all of the extracted RNA, with around 1.6 ug of RNA in each 15 ul reaction. In the second PCR, sample barcodes and 2-4 random nucleotides were introduced via the M1S primer. Over 8.5 million TCR beta CDR3 reads came from each mother, compared with about 3 million reads from each child. TCR recombination output is similarly shaped by thymic selection in related and unrelated pairs, with a minor effect exerted by inherited differences. Normalized repertoire overlap in related mother-child pairs was always slightly higher than in unrelated mother-child pairs, but the difference was never significant. No persistent microchimeric T cell clones were detected, at a sensitivity of around 97 clones per million clonotypes. Deep NGS was used in the study to compare the TCR beta repertoires of mothers and children and to look for features that separate related mother-child pairs from unrelated individuals. Mothers averaged roughly 40 +/- 4 years of age and children averaged roughly 11 +/- 4 years. After adapter ligation was performed with NEBNext reagents, the libraries were sequenced on an Illumina HiSeq 2000 with 100+100 nt paired-end reads. Mother and child libraries were prepared a month apart and sequenced in separate runs to prevent cross-contamination. Each donor had between about 500,000 and 2,100,000 distinct TCR beta clonotypes identified. Naive TCR beta clonotypes were estimated from low-frequency clonotypes matched to each donor's FACS-determined naive share, without sorting.

The specimen sequenced was blood. The receptor comes from a boy younger than 18 in good health. The chain links TRBV7-3 with TRBJ2-7; the D segment cannot be called with confidence. The DNA sequence is TGTGCCAGCAGCTTAAACGGAATACCCCCGAGCTCCTACGAGCAGTACTTC. Protein translation: CASSLNGIPPSSYEQYF.